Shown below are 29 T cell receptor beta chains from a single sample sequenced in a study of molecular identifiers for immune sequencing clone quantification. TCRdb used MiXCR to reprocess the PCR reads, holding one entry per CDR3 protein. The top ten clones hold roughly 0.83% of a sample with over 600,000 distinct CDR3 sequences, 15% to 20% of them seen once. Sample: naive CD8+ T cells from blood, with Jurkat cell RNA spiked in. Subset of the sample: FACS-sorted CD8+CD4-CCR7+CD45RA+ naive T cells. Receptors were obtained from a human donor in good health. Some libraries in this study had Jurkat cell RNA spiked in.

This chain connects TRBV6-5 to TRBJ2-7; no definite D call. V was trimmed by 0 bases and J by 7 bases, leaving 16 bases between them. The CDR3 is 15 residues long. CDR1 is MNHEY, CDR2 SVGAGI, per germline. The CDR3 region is CASSYSVGPLNEQYF. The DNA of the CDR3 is TGTGCCAGCAGTTACTCGGTAGGGCCTCTCAATGAGCAGTACTTC.

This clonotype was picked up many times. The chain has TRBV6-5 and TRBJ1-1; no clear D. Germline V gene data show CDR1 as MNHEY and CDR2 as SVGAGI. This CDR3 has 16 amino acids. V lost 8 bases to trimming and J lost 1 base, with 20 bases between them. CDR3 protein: CASHKRLEGSNTEAFF. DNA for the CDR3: TGTGCCAGCCATAAAAGGTTGGAAGGGTCGAACACTGAAGCTTTCTTT.

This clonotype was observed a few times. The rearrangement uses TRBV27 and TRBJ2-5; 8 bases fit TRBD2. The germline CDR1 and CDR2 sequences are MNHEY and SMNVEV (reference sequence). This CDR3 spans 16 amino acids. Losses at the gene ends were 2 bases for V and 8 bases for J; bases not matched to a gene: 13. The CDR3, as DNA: TGTGCCAGCAGTTTAATTCCGGGGGGACTAGGATCAACCCAGTACTTC. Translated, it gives CASSLIPGGLGSTQYF.

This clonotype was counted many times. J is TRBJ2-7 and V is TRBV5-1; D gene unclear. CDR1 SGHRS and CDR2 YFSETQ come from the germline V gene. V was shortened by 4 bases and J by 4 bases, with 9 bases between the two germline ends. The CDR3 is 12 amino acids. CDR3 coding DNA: TGCGCCAGCAGCGTCGAAGGGTACGAGCAGTACTTC. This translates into CASSVEGYEQYF.

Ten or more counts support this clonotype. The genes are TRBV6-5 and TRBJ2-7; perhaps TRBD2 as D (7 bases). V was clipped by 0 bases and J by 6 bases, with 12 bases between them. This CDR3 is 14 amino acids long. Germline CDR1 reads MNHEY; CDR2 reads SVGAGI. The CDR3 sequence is CASSYSGGLLEQYF. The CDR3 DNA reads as TGTGCCAGCAGTTACTCGGGGGGGCTTCTCGAGCAGTACTTC.

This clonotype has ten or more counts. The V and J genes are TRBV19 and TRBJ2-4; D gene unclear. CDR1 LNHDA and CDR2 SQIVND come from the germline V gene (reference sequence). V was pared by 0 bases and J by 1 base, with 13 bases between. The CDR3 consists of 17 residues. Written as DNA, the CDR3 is TGTGCCAGTAGTATAGACGCAGGCTCGGCGGCCAAAAACATTCAGTACTTC. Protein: CASSIDAGSAAKNIQYF.

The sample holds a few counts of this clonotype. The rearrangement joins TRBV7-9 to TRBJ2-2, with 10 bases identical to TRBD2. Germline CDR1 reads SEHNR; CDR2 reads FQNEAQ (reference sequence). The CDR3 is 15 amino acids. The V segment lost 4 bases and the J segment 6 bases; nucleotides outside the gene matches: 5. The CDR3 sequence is CASSSGTSEAGELFF. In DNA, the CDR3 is TGTGCCAGCAGCTCCGGGACTAGCGAAGCCGGGGAGCTGTTTTTT.

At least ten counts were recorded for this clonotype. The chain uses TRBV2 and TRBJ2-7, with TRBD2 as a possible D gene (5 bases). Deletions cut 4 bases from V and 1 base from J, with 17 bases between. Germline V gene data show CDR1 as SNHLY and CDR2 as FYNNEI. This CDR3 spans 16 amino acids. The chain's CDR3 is CASSVKAEESSYEQYF. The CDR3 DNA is TGTGCCAGCAGTGTTAAAGCGGAAGAATCGTCCTACGAGCAGTACTTC.

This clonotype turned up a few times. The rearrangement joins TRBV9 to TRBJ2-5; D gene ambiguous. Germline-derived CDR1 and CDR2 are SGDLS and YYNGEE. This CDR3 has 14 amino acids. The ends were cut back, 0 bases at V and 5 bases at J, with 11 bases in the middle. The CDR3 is CASSVAGALETQYF. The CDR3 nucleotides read TGTGCCAGCAGCGTAGCCGGAGCCTTGGAGACCCAGTACTTC.

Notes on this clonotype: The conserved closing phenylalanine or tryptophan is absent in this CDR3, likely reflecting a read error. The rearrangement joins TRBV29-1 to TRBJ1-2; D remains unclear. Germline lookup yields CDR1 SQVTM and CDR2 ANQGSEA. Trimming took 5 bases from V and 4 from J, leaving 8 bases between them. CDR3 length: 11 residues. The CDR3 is CSVRPIYGYTL. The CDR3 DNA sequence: TGCAGCGTTCGACCAATCTATGGCTACACCCTC.

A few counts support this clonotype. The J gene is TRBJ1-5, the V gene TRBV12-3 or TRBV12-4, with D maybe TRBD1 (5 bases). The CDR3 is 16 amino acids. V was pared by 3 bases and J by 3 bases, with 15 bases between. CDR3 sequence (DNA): TGTGCCAGCAGTTTTGGTATCGGGGCTTCCAATCAGCCCCAGCATTTT. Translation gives CASSFGIGASNQPQHF.

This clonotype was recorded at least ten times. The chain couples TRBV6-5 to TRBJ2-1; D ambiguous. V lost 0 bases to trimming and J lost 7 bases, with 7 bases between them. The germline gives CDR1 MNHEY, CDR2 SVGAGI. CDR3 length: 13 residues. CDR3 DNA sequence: TGTGCCAGCAGTTACTCGCGGACGAATGAGCAGTTCTTC. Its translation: CASSYSRTNEQFF.

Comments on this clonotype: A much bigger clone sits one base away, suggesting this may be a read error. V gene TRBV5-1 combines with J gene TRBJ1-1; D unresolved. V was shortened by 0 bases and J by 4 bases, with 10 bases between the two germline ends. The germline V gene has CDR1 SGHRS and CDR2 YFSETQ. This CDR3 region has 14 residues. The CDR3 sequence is CASSLGGRVTEAFF. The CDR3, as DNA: TGCGCCAGCAGCTTGGGGGGTCGGGTCACTGAAGCTTTCTTT. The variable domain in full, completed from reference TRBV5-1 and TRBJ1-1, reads KAGVTQTPRYLIKTRGQQVTLSCSPISGHRSVSWYQQTPGQGLQFLFEYFSETQRNKGNFPGRFSGRQFSNSRSEMNVSTLELGDSALYLCASSLGGRVTEAFFGQGTRLTVV.

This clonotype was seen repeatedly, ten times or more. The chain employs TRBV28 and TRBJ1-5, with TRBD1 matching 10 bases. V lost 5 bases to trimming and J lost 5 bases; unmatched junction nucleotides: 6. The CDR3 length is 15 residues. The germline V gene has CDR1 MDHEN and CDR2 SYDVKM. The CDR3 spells CASSVDRGRDQPQHF. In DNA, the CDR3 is TGTGCCAGCAGTGTGGACAGGGGGAGAGATCAGCCCCAGCATTTT. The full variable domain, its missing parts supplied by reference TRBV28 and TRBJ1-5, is DVKVTQSSRYLVKRTGEKVFLECVQDMDHENMFWYRQDPGLGLRLIYFSYDVKMKEKGDIPEGYSVSREKKERFSLILESASTNQTSMYLCASSVDRGRDQPQHFGDGTRLSIL.

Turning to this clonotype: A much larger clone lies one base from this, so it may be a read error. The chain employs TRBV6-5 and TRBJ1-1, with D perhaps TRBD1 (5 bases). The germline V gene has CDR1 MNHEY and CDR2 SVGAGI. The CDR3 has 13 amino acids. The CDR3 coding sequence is TGTGCCTGCAGTTACGAAGGGGTCACTGAAGCTTTCTTT. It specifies CACSYEGVTEAFF.

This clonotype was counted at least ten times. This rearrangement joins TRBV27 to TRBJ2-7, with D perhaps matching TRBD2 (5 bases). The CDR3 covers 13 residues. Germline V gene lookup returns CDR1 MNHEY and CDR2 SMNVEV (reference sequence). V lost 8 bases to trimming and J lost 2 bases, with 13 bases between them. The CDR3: CASRLAGAYEQYF. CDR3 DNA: TGTGCCAGCCGGCTCGCCGGGGCCTACGAGCAGTACTTC.

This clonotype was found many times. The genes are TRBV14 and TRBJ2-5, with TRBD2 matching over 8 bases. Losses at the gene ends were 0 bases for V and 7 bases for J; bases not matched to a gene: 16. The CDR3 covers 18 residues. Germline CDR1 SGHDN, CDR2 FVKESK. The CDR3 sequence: CASSQESWGGGSVGTQYF. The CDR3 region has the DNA TGTGCCAGCAGCCAAGAATCCTGGGGCGGGGGGTCCGTCGGGACCCAGTACTTC.

The CDR3 DNA reads as TGTGCCAGCAGCTTAGTAGGGCTCCAGGGGCAGTACTTC. As protein: CASSLVGLQGQYF. V usage is TRBV7-9 and J usage is TRBJ2-7, with D possibly TRBD1 on 5 matching bases. Per germline, CDR1 SEHNR and CDR2 FQNEAQ (reference sequence). The CDR3 contains 13 residues. Trimming removed 1 base from V and 9 bases from J, with 13 bases in between.

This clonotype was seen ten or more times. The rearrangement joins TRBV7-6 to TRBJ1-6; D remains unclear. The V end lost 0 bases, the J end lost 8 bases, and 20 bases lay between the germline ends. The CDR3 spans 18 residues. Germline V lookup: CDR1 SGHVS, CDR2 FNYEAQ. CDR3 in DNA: TGTGCCAGCAGCTTAGCGTCGGGTGGAGACGTCGGCGATTCACCCCTCCACTTT. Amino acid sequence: CASSLASGGDVGDSPLHF.

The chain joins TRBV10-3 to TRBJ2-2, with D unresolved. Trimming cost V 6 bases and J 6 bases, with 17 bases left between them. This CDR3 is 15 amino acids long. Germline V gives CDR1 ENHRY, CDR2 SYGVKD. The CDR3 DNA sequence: TGTGCCATCAGCCCGGATAACCAGGCACCCGGGGAGCTGTTTTTT. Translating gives CAISPDNQAPGELFF.

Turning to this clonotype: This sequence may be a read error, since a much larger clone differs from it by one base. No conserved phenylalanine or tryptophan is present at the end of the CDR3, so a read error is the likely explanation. CDR3: CAIRAGNTEAFS. The CDR3 DNA reads as TGTGCCATCCGGGCAGGTAACACTGAAGCTTTCTCT. This rearrangement joins TRBV10-3 to TRBJ1-1; the D is unclear. Germline V gene data show CDR1 as ENHRY and CDR2 as SYGVKD. Trimming cost V 8 bases and J 2 bases, with 9 bases left between them. The CDR3 contains 12 residues.

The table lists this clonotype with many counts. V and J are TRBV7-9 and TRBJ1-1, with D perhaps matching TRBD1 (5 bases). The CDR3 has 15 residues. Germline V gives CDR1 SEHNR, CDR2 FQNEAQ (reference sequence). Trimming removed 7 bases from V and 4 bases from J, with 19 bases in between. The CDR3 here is CASKEWDRSGTEAFF. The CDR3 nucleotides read TGTGCCAGCAAAGAATGGGACCGCTCGGGCACTGAAGCTTTCTTT.

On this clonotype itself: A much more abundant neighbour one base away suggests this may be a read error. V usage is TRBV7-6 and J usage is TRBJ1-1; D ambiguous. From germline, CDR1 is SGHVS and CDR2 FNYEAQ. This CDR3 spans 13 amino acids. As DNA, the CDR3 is TGTGCCGGCAGCCGGAATATGAACACTGAAGCTTTCTTT. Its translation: CAGSRNMNTEAFF.

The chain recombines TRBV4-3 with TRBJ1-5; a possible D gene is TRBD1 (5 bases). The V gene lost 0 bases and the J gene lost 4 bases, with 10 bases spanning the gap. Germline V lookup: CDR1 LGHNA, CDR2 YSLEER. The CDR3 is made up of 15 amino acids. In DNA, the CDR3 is TGCGCCAGCAGCCAAGATGGGGGAATGAATCAGCCCCAGCATTTT. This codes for CASSQDGGMNQPQHF.

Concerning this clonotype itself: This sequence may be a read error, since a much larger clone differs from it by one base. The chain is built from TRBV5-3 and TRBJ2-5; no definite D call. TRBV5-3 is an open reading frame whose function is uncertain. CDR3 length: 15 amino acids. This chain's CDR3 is CASSFLRDNQETQHF. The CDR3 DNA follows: TGTGCCAGCAGCTTCCTCCGAGACAACCAAGAGACCCAGCACTTC.

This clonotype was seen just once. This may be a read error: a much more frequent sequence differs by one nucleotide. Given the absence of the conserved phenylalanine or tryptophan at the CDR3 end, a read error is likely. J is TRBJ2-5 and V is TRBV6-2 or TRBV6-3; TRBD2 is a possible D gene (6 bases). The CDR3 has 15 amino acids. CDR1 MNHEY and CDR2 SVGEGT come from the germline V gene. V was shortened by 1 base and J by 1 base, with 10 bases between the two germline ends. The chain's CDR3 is CASSYLGGTQETQYS. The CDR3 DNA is TGTGCCAGCAGTTACTTGGGAGGCACCCAAGAGACCCAGTACTCC.

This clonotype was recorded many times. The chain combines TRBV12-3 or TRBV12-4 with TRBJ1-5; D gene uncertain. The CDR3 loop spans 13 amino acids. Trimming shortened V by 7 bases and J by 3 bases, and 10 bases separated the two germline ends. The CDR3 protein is CASKSGPNQPQHF. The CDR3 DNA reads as TGTGCCAGCAAAAGCGGCCCCAATCAGCCCCAGCATTTT.

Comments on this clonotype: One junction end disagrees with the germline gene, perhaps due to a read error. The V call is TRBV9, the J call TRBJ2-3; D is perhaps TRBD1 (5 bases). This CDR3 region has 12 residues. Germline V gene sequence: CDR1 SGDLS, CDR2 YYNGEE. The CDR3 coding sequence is TGTGCCAGCAGCCCAGGGATAGATGCGCAGTATTTT. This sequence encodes CASSPGIDAQYF.

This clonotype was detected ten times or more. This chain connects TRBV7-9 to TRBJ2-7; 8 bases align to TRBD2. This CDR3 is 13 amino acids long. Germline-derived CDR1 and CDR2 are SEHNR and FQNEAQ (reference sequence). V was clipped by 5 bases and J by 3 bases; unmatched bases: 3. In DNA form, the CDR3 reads TGTGCCAGCAGCGCCGGGACTAGCTACGAGCAGTACTTC. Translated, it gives CASSAGTSYEQYF. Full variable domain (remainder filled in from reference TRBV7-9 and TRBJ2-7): DTGVSQNPRHKITKRGQNVTFRCDPISEHNRLYWYRQTLGQGPEFLTYFQNEAQLEKSRLLSDRFSAERPKGSFSTLEIQRTEQGDSAMYLCASSAGTSYEQYFGPGTRLTVT.